The entry below gives a single T cell receptor (beta chain) sequence along with its context. It lacks a known antigen. It has no much larger one-base neighbor in the sample; base qualities were not kept. This specimen belongs to a study of T cell changes during pregnancy in multiple sclerosis (dated by TCRdb to between 2018 and 2021). Broadly, across the study: In women with multiple sclerosis, the researchers looked at how the T cell repertoire shifted as pregnancy progressed.

V has 3 bases trimmed and J has 4 bases trimmed; junction bases matching no gene number 6. According to the germline V gene (reference sequence), CDR1 reads SEHNR and CDR2 reads FQNEAQ. Its CDR3 holds 14 amino acids, cysteine through phenylalanine. CDR3 DNA is the only sequence kept; it has 42 bases, read in frame from the first base. The library was prepared using the immunoSEQ multiplex PCR assay. The source is immuneACCESS, and TCRdb retained only in-frame sequences with V and J called. Part of the clones is not carried over; for the studies checked, unresolved V genes explain less than half of this, and the remainder is unexplained. The sample table shows 45,000 to 55,000 clones, and approximately 91% are seen once. The ten largest clones add up to around 0.6% of the sample.

The rearrangement combines TRBV7-9 with TRBJ2-7, and TRBD2 matches 7 of the central bases. Here the sequenced sample was CD4+ T cells from peripheral blood mononuclear cells, taken after pregnancy. This clonotype was obtained from a female donor in good health, enrolled as a control in a pregnancy study. At the DNA level, the sequence is TGTGCCAGCAGCTTCAGGGAGGGGATATACGAGCAGTACTTC. Translated, this is CASSFREGIYEQYF.